A selection of T cell receptor beta chains follows, all from one sample in a study of T cell responses to AZD1222 COVID-19 vaccine. Repertoires were generated with immunoSEQ multiplex PCR, while TCRdb's copy carries only in-frame clones and drops some. The sample consists of 100,000 to 150,000 clones, just over 90% of them appearing once. Sequences were derived from peripheral blood, sampled on day 0 of AZD1222 vaccination. The receptors were gathered from an adult in good health. The CDR3 runs from the conserved cysteine through the conserved F or W. D genes are given only for firm matches. Part of the rows lack a size; the others show once, few, many or a class for expanded clones.

d_call: TRBD2
v_call: TRBV6-4
j_call: TRBJ2-5
clone_size: -
cdr3_aa: CASNPLLAGEQETQYF
cdr3_nt: TGTGCCAGCAACCCCTTATTAGCGGGAGAACAAGAGACCCAGTACTTC

d_call: -
v_call: TRBV6-1
j_call: TRBJ2-7
clone_size: -
cdr3_aa: CASSEGGRKYF
cdr3_nt: TGTGCCAGCAGTGAAGGCGGACGCAAGTACTTC

d_call: -
v_call: TRBV18
j_call: TRBJ2-5
clone_size: -
cdr3_aa: CASSPPPTGETQYF
cdr3_nt: TGTGCCAGCTCACCGCCTCCCACAGGGGAGACCCAGTACTTC

d_call: TRBD1
v_call: TRBV5-4
j_call: TRBJ2-7
clone_size: once
cdr3_aa: CASSLAPDRGGNEQYF
cdr3_nt: TGTGCCAGCAGCTTGGCCCCCGACAGGGGAGGTAACGAGCAGTACTTC

d_call: TRBD1
v_call: TRBV19
j_call: TRBJ2-3
clone_size: -
cdr3_aa: CASSPGTGLSTDTQYF
cdr3_nt: TGTGCCAGTAGTCCCGGGACAGGACTAAGCACAGATACGCAGTATTTT

d_call: TRBD2
v_call: TRBV28
j_call: TRBJ2-3
clone_size: -
cdr3_aa: CASSTTAALLAGADGDTQYF
cdr3_nt: TGTGCCAGCAGTACAACAGCCGCCCTCTTGGCGGGAGCTGATGGAGATACGCAGTATTTT

d_call: -
v_call: TRBV28
j_call: TRBJ2-7
clone_size: -
cdr3_aa: CASSNPGGNEQYF
cdr3_nt: TGTGCCAGCAGCAACCCAGGCGGAAACGAGCAGTACTTC

d_call: TRBD2
v_call: TRBV4-1
j_call: TRBJ2-1
clone_size: -
cdr3_aa: CASSQALAGVYNEQFF
cdr3_nt: TGCGCCAGCAGCCAAGCACTAGCGGGAGTTTACAATGAGCAGTTCTTC

d_call: TRBD1
v_call: TRBV2
j_call: TRBJ1-5
clone_size: -
cdr3_aa: CASSGQDQPQHF
cdr3_nt: TGTGCCAGCAGCGGACAGGATCAGCCCCAGCATTTT

d_call: -
v_call: TRBV12-3/TRBV12-4
j_call: TRBJ1-2
clone_size: once
cdr3_aa: CASSLQWNYGYTF
cdr3_nt: TGTGCCAGCAGTTTACAATGGAACTATGGCTACACCTTC

d_call: TRBD1
v_call: TRBV6-2/TRBV6-3
j_call: TRBJ1-1
clone_size: -
cdr3_aa: CASSYRDRGLNTEAFF
cdr3_nt: TGTGCCAGCAGCTATAGGGACAGGGGCTTGAACACTGAAGCTTTCTTT

d_call: TRBD2
v_call: TRBV19
j_call: TRBJ2-4
clone_size: -
cdr3_aa: CASSIQPSGDIQYF
cdr3_nt: TGTGCCAGTAGTATACAACCCAGCGGGGACATTCAGTACTTC

d_call: TRBD2
v_call: TRBV3-1/TRBV3-2
j_call: TRBJ2-3
clone_size: -
cdr3_aa: CASSQAGTSGRMTDTQYF
cdr3_nt: TGTGCCAGCAGCCAAGCCGGGACTAGCGGGAGGATGACAGATACGCAGTATTTT

d_call: TRBD2
v_call: TRBV3-1/TRBV3-2
j_call: TRBJ2-7
clone_size: few
cdr3_aa: CASSQADSGRAYEQYF
cdr3_nt: TGTGCCAGCAGCCAAGCCGATAGCGGGAGGGCGTACGAGCAGTACTTC

d_call: -
v_call: TRBV19
j_call: TRBJ1-4
clone_size: -
cdr3_aa: CASSLRRSGLPNEKLFF
cdr3_nt: TGTGCCAGTAGTCTGCGACGGAGCGGGTTGCCGAATGAAAAACTGTTTTTT

d_call: TRBD1
v_call: TRBV15
j_call: TRBJ1-2
clone_size: -
cdr3_aa: CATSRDQATGGNYGYTF
cdr3_nt: TGTGCCACCAGCAGAGATCAGGCGACAGGGGGCAACTATGGCTACACCTTC

d_call: -
v_call: TRBV7-8
j_call: TRBJ2-7
clone_size: -
cdr3_aa: CASSSTRVVYEQYF
cdr3_nt: TGTGCCAGCAGCTCGACCAGGGTGGTCTACGAGCAGTACTTC

d_call: TRBD1
v_call: TRBV28
j_call: TRBJ2-1
clone_size: -
cdr3_aa: CASSTGTGYNEQFF
cdr3_nt: TGTGCCAGTAGTACCGGGACAGGCTACAATGAGCAGTTCTTC

d_call: TRBD2
v_call: TRBV19
j_call: TRBJ2-1
clone_size: -
cdr3_aa: CASTTTLGSGRRYNEQFF
cdr3_nt: TGTGCCAGTACTACTACCCTGGGGAGCGGGAGACGCTACAATGAGCAGTTCTTC

d_call: -
v_call: TRBV2
j_call: TRBJ2-1
clone_size: -
cdr3_aa: CASSGVYEQFF
cdr3_nt: TGTGCCAGCAGCGGAGTTTATGAGCAGTTCTTC

d_call: -
v_call: TRBV28
j_call: TRBJ2-7
clone_size: -
cdr3_aa: CASSLDPPNEQYF
cdr3_nt: TGTGCCAGCAGTTTGGACCCCCCCAACGAGCAGTACTTC

d_call: -
v_call: TRBV9
j_call: TRBJ2-3
clone_size: -
cdr3_aa: CASSAQGFHTDTQYF
cdr3_nt: TGTGCCAGCAGCGCCCAGGGCTTTCATACAGATACGCAGTATTTT

d_call: -
v_call: TRBV6-5
j_call: TRBJ1-1
clone_size: -
cdr3_aa: CASNGGRGYTEAFF
cdr3_nt: TGTGCCAGCAACGGGGGGCGCGGGTACACTGAAGCTTTCTTT

d_call: -
v_call: TRBV11-2
j_call: TRBJ1-2
clone_size: -
cdr3_aa: CASSLEGAGKNYGYTF
cdr3_nt: TGTGCCAGCAGCTTAGAAGGGGCAGGGAAGAACTATGGCTACACCTTC

d_call: -
v_call: TRBV4-1
j_call: TRBJ2-2
clone_size: -
cdr3_aa: CASSQDLSRANTGELFF
cdr3_nt: TGCGCCAGCAGCCAAGATCTAAGCAGGGCGAACACCGGGGAGCTGTTTTTT

d_call: TRBD2
v_call: TRBV10-1
j_call: TRBJ2-3
clone_size: -
cdr3_aa: CASSHSGSPDTQYF
cdr3_nt: TGCGCCAGCAGTCATAGCGGGAGCCCAGATACGCAGTATTTT

d_call: -
v_call: TRBV18
j_call: TRBJ1-4
clone_size: once
cdr3_aa: CASSPTAGREKLFF
cdr3_nt: TGTGCCAGCTCACCAACGGCAGGGCGGGAAAAACTGTTTTTT

d_call: TRBD2
v_call: TRBV7-9
j_call: TRBJ2-1
clone_size: once
cdr3_aa: CASSIETSRLSYNEQFF
cdr3_nt: TGTGCCAGCAGCATAGAGACTAGCCGCCTCTCCTACAATGAGCAGTTCTTC

d_call: -
v_call: TRBV15
j_call: TRBJ1-6
clone_size: -
cdr3_aa: CATSRGGENSPLHF
cdr3_nt: TGTGCCACCAGCAGAGGTGGGGAAAATTCACCCCTCCACTTT

d_call: TRBD1
v_call: TRBV28
j_call: TRBJ1-1
clone_size: -
cdr3_aa: CASSPRTGNTEAFF
cdr3_nt: TGTGCCAGCAGTCCACGGACAGGCAACACTGAAGCTTTCTTT

d_call: TRBD1
v_call: TRBV6-5
j_call: TRBJ1-4
clone_size: -
cdr3_aa: CASRPRTGNEKLFF
cdr3_nt: TGTGCCAGCAGGCCCAGGACAGGGAATGAAAAACTGTTTTTT

d_call: -
v_call: TRBV4-3
j_call: TRBJ1-1
clone_size: few
cdr3_aa: CASSQSFRLGTEAFF
cdr3_nt: TGCGCCAGCAGCCAATCCTTCCGACTTGGGACTGAAGCTTTCTTT

d_call: -
v_call: TRBV2
j_call: TRBJ2-5
clone_size: -
cdr3_aa: CASSETTGTQYF
cdr3_nt: TGTGCCAGCAGTGAGACCACAGGGACCCAGTACTTC

d_call: -
v_call: TRBV4-2
j_call: TRBJ1-5
clone_size: -
cdr3_aa: CASSQEFVSNQPQHF
cdr3_nt: TGTGCCAGCAGCCAAGAATTCGTTAGCAATCAGCCCCAGCATTTT

d_call: -
v_call: TRBV2
j_call: TRBJ2-5
clone_size: -
cdr3_aa: CASSQLQETQYF
cdr3_nt: TGTGCCAGCAGCCAACTTCAAGAGACCCAGTACTTC

d_call: -
v_call: TRBV5-1
j_call: TRBJ1-2
clone_size: -
cdr3_aa: CASSSPGEDYGYTF
cdr3_nt: TGCGCCAGCAGCTCTCCGGGAGAAGACTATGGCTACACCTTC

d_call: TRBD2
v_call: TRBV3-1/TRBV3-2
j_call: TRBJ2-7
clone_size: -
cdr3_aa: CASSLRASGLQPYEQYF
cdr3_nt: TGTGCCAGCAGCCTCCGGGCTAGCGGGTTGCAACCCTACGAGCAGTACTTC

d_call: TRBD1
v_call: TRBV29-1
j_call: TRBJ1-4
clone_size: -
cdr3_aa: CSAGGGRDEKLFF
cdr3_nt: TGCAGCGCAGGGGGCGGGCGGGACGAAAAACTGTTTTTT

d_call: -
v_call: TRBV3-1/TRBV3-2
j_call: TRBJ2-7
clone_size: -
cdr3_aa: CASSQVRGSYEQYF
cdr3_nt: TGTGCCAGCAGCCAAGTGAGGGGGTCCTACGAGCAGTACTTC

d_call: -
v_call: TRBV10-3
j_call: TRBJ1-5
clone_size: -
cdr3_aa: CAISGPGTPSNQPQHF
cdr3_nt: TGTGCCATCAGTGGACCCGGGACACCTAGCAATCAGCCCCAGCATTTT

d_call: -
v_call: TRBV11-2
j_call: TRBJ2-7
clone_size: once
cdr3_aa: CASSLDRGVGTLTYEQYF
cdr3_nt: TGTGCCAGCAGCTTAGACAGGGGGGTTGGGACACTAACCTACGAGCAGTACTTC

d_call: TRBD1
v_call: TRBV4-1
j_call: TRBJ2-1
clone_size: -
cdr3_aa: CASSLLRDRSNEQFF
cdr3_nt: TGCGCCAGCAGCCTTTTGAGGGACAGAAGTAATGAGCAGTTCTTC

d_call: TRBD1
v_call: TRBV28
j_call: TRBJ1-2
clone_size: -
cdr3_aa: CASSSGQGVGYTF
cdr3_nt: TGTGCCAGCAGCTCCGGACAGGGGGTTGGCTACACCTTC

d_call: TRBD2
v_call: TRBV2
j_call: TRBJ2-7
clone_size: -
cdr3_aa: CASRMGLVYEQYF
cdr3_nt: TGTGCCAGCAGGATGGGACTAGTGTACGAGCAGTACTTC

d_call: -
v_call: TRBV20-1
j_call: TRBJ2-3
clone_size: once
cdr3_aa: CSACRGDTQYF
cdr3_nt: TGCAGTGCTTGCCGGGGGGATACGCAGTATTTT

d_call: -
v_call: TRBV30
j_call: TRBJ2-2
clone_size: -
cdr3_aa: CASLAEDTGELFF
cdr3_nt: TGTGCCTCATTAGCGGAAGACACCGGGGAGCTGTTTTTT

d_call: TRBD2
v_call: TRBV3-1/TRBV3-2
j_call: TRBJ2-3
clone_size: -
cdr3_aa: CASSPNGGGGTDTQYF
cdr3_nt: TGTGCCAGCAGCCCAAACGGCGGGGGGGGCACAGATACGCAGTATTTT

d_call: -
v_call: TRBV27
j_call: TRBJ2-4
clone_size: -
cdr3_aa: CASAADTENIQYF
cdr3_nt: TGTGCCAGCGCAGCGGACACCGAAAACATTCAGTACTTC

d_call: -
v_call: TRBV28
j_call: TRBJ1-2
clone_size: few
cdr3_aa: CASSLGQAYYGYTF
cdr3_nt: TGTGCCAGCAGTTTGGGGCAGGCGTACTATGGCTACACCTTC

d_call: TRBD1
v_call: TRBV19
j_call: TRBJ2-7
clone_size: -
cdr3_aa: CASSLGQGGIYEQYF
cdr3_nt: TGTGCCAGTAGTTTAGGACAGGGCGGAATCTACGAGCAGTACTTC